These 21 T cell receptor beta chains came from one sample sequenced in a study of identical twins. Using its own MiXCR run on the 5' RACE reads, TCRdb lists one record per CDR3 protein. The sample contains about 290,000 distinct CDR3 sequences, roughly 9.8% of which appear only once. These data were also filed under a second study, of yellow fever vaccine responses in identical twins.

Sequences were obtained from CD8+ T cells sorted from blood. The source is a woman between 18 and 30 years old in good health.

This clonotype occurred a few times. The rearrangement uses TRBV30 and TRBJ1-2; D may be TRBD1 (5 bases). Trimming removed 1 base at V and 7 bases at J, with 19 bases between. The CDR3 extends over 15 amino acids. The germline V gene has CDR1 GTSNPN and CDR2 SVGIG (reference sequence). Written as DNA, the CDR3 is TGTGCCTGGAGTGCCCATCAGGGACCCTCTGGTGGCTACACCTTC. Its translation is CAWSAHQGPSGGYTF.

Many counts were recorded for this clonotype. This chain connects TRBV4-2 to TRBJ2-7, with D maybe TRBD2 (5 bases). CDR1 and CDR2 (germline): LGHNA, YNFKEQ. The CDR3 runs 16 residues. V shed 1 base and J shed 7 bases, with 20 bases lying between them. The CDR3 loop is CASSQVSMERRGEQYF. The CDR3, as DNA: TGTGCCAGCAGCCAAGTTTCGATGGAACGGCGCGGGGAGCAGTACTTC.

This clonotype has a count of ten or more. The chain links TRBV4-2 to TRBJ2-3, with TRBD2 matching 9 bases. Germline V CDR1 and CDR2: LGHNA, YNFKEQ. The CDR3 runs to 15 residues. Unmatched junction bases numbered 3, after V lost 4 bases and J lost 1 base. The CDR3 DNA reads as TGTGCCAGCAGCCCGATAGCGGGGGGCACAGATACGCAGTATTTT. It encodes CASSPIAGGTDTQYF.

There are many counts of this clonotype. The gene calls are TRBV28 and TRBJ1-1, with D perhaps TRBD1 (6 bases). Deletions cut 3 bases from V and 5 bases from J, with 13 bases between. The CDR3 is made up of 14 amino acids. Germline values: CDR1 MDHEN, CDR2 SYDVKM. DNA for the CDR3: TGTGCCAGCAGTTTCGCAGGGGATTGGACTGAAGCTTTCTTT. Its protein product is CASSFAGDWTEAFF. Based on the CDR3 plus reference TRBV28 and TRBJ1-1, the full variable domain is DVKVTQSSRYLVKRTGEKVFLECVQDMDHENMFWYRQDPGLGLRLIYFSYDVKMKEKGDIPEGYSVSREKKERFSLILESASTNQTSMYLCASSFAGDWTEAFFGQGTRLTVV.

This clonotype was found a few times. V usage is TRBV7-9 and J usage is TRBJ2-3, with D tentatively TRBD2 (5 bases). With 2 bases removed from V and 1 base from J, the gap between germline ends came to 13 bases. This CDR3 is built from 16 residues. Germline CDR1 and CDR2: SEHNR and FQNEAQ (reference sequence). CDR3 in DNA: TGTGCCAGCAGCTTAAGACTACCGAGGGGCACAGATACGCAGTATTTT. It encodes CASSLRLPRGTDTQYF.

The rearrangement uses TRBV27 and TRBJ2-3; perhaps TRBD1 as D (6 bases). Germline CDR1 reads MNHEY; CDR2 reads SMNVEV (reference sequence). Trimming removed 7 bases at V and 2 bases at J, with 13 bases between. The length of the CDR3 is 14 residues. CDR3: CASMTGPYTDTQYF. CDR3 DNA: TGTGCCAGCATGACAGGCCCCTACACAGATACGCAGTATTTT.

The chain links TRBV6-5 to TRBJ2-1; D perhaps matches TRBD2 (7 bases). This CDR3 spans 14 amino acids. The V end lost 2 bases, the J end lost 5 bases, and 10 bases lay between the germline ends. Germline V CDR1 and CDR2: MNHEY, SVGAGI. CDR3 amino acids: CASSYGGGHNEQFF. For the CDR3, the DNA is TGTGCCAGCAGTTACGGGGGGGGCCACAATGAGCAGTTCTTC.

This clonotype was observed at least ten times. V is TRBV20-1 and J is TRBJ2-4; D is undetermined. V lost 0 bases and J lost 3, with 12 bases in between. Per germline, CDR1 DFQATT and CDR2 SNEGSKA (reference sequence). The CDR3 is 15 residues long. The CDR3 bases are TGCAGTGCTAGAGATGGCGGAGATGGCAAAAACATTCAGTACTTC. This codes for CSARDGGDGKNIQYF.

This clonotype was observed a handful of times. The chain has TRBV10-2 and TRBJ2-2; D ambiguous. Germline lookup yields CDR1 WSHSY and CDR2 SAAADI. V was shortened by 2 bases and J by 8 bases, with 3 bases between the two germline ends. The CDR3 runs to 11 residues. CDR3: CASSEVGELFF. The CDR3 nucleotides read TGCGCCAGCAGTGAGGTGGGGGAGCTGTTTTTT.

This clonotype was picked up a small number of times. The chain recombines TRBV7-2 with TRBJ2-7, with 8 positions matching TRBD2. The V gene end was trimmed by 0 bases and the J gene end by 6 bases; junction bases not matched to a gene: 10. Germline V lookup: CDR1 SGHTA, CDR2 FQGNSA. The CDR3 runs 16 residues. The CDR3 sequence: CASSLAGFSGAREQYF. DNA for the CDR3: TGTGCCAGCAGCTTAGCGGGGTTTAGCGGGGCACGCGAGCAGTACTTC.

The chain employs TRBV11-2 and TRBJ2-1; TRBD2 might be the D (5 bases). CDR1 is SGHAT and CDR2 is FQNNGV in the germline V gene. The CDR3 sequence is 15 residues long. Trimming took 1 base from V and 6 from J, leaving 13 bases between them. CDR3 nucleotides: TGTGCCAGCAGCTTAGGTCCGGGGTCGGGCAATGAGCAGTTCTTC. Its protein product is CASSLGPGSGNEQFF.

This clonotype was observed at least ten times. J is TRBJ2-1 and V is TRBV4-1, with no clear D. CDR3 length equals 12 residues. The V end lost 2 bases, the J end lost 4 bases, and 3 bases lay between the germline ends. Looked up from germline, CDR1 is MGHRA and CDR2 is YSYEKL. CDR3 loop: CASSQPYNEQFF. In DNA, the CDR3 is TGCGCCAGCAGCCAACCATACAATGAGCAGTTCTTC.

V and J are TRBV27 and TRBJ1-4, with a tentative D call TRBD1 (5 bases). Germline values: CDR1 MNHEY, CDR2 SMNVEV (reference sequence). The CDR3 has 17 residues. With 2 bases removed from V and 5 bases from J, the gap between germline ends came to 18 bases. DNA of the CDR3: TGTGCCAGCAGTTTACAATGGATTACAGGAAACAATGAAAAACTGTTTTTT. It yields the protein CASSLQWITGNNEKLFF.

This clonotype appeared many times. The rearrangement uses TRBV3-1 and TRBJ2-1; unclear D gene. The CDR3 extends over 16 amino acids. The germline CDR1 and CDR2 sequences are LGHDT and YNNKEL (reference sequence). Trimming took 0 bases from V and 0 from J, leaving 9 bases between them. Written as DNA, the CDR3 is TGTGCCAGCAGCCAAGATACGGGCCTCTCCTACAATGAGCAGTTCTTC. It codes for CASSQDTGLSYNEQFF.

This clonotype showed up just a few times. The genes are TRBV7-9 and TRBJ2-1; TRBD2 matches 7 bases. V was clipped by 4 bases and J by 4 bases; unmatched bases: 13. Germline CDR1 reads SEHNR; CDR2 reads FQNEAQ (reference sequence). The CDR3 has 17 amino acids. The CDR3 loop reads CASSSSWAGVLYNEQFF. In DNA, the CDR3 is TGTGCCAGCAGCTCCTCATGGGCGGGAGTTCTATACAATGAGCAGTTCTTC.

This clonotype appeared many times. This chain uses TRBV25-1 with TRBJ2-3, with D tentatively TRBD1 (6 bases). Deletions cut 3 bases from V and 0 bases from J, with 19 bases between. This CDR3 is built from 18 residues. Germline V gives CDR1 MGHDK, CDR2 SYGVNS. This CDR3 is CASSDSVTGSPSTDTQYF. Written as DNA, the CDR3 is TGTGCCAGCAGTGATTCCGTGACAGGTTCTCCTAGCACAGATACGCAGTATTTT.

The chain carries TRBV15 and TRBJ2-5; tentatively, D is TRBD1 (6 bases). Germline V gives CDR1 LNHNV, CDR2 YYDKDF (reference sequence). The CDR3 extends over 16 amino acids. Deletions cut 4 bases from V and 1 base from J, with 16 bases between. CDR3 sequence reads: CATSTTGTRSQETQYF. Here the CDR3 DNA reads TGTGCCACCAGCACAACCGGGACAAGGAGCCAAGAGACCCAGTACTTC.

This clonotype was seen many times. The CDR3 here is CASSMGGDNGSPLHF. CDR3 nucleotides: TGTGCCAGCAGTATGGGGGGGGACAATGGGTCACCCCTCCACTTT. The chain is built from TRBV6-1 and TRBJ1-6, with TRBD1 as a possible D gene (6 bases). Germline CDR1 reads MNHNS; CDR2 reads SASEGT. Trimming removed 5 bases from V and 10 bases from J, with 18 bases in between. This CDR3 has 15 amino acids.

CDR3 nucleotides: TGTGCCAGCAGTATCGACAACACAGATACGCAGTATTTT. It encodes CASSIDNTDTQYF. The chain combines TRBV6-4 with TRBJ2-3; no clear D. Trimming cost V 5 bases and J 2 bases, with 8 bases left between them. In germline, CDR1 is MRHNA, CDR2 SNTAGT. CDR3 size: 13 residues.

The chain uses TRBV28 and TRBJ2-3, with TRBD1 matching over 7 bases. Per the germline V gene, CDR1 is MDHEN and CDR2 is SYDVKM. V shed 6 bases, J shed 5 bases, and the junction held 17 bases outside the gene matches. The CDR3 length is 17 residues. The DNA of the CDR3 is TGTGCCAGCAGCCCTGACAAGTACAGGGGTTTGATAGATACGCAGTATTTT. It encodes CASSPDKYRGLIDTQYF.

The gene calls are TRBV20-1 and TRBJ2-1, with 8 bases identical to TRBD1. CDR1 and CDR2 from the germline V gene are DFQATT and SNEGSKA (reference sequence). The CDR3 extends over 14 amino acids. With V trimmed by 1 base and J by 10 bases, 9 bases remained unmatched. In nucleotides, the CDR3 is TGCAGTGCTAGAGGGGCAGGGGGCCTGATCGAGCAGTTCTTC. It translates to CSARGAGGLIEQFF.